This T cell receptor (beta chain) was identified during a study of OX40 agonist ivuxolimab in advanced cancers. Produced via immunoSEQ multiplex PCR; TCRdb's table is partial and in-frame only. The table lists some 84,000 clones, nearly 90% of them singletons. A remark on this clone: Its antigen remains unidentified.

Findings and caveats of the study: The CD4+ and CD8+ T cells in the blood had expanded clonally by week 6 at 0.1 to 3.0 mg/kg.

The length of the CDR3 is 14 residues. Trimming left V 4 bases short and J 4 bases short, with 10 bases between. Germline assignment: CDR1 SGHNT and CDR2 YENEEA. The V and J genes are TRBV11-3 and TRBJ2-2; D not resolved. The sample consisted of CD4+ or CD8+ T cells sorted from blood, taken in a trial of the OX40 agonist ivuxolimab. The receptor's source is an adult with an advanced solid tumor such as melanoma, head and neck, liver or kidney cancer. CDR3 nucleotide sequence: TGTGCCAGCAGCTCGGCAGGACGCACCGGGGAGCTGTTTTTT. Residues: CASSSAGRTGELFF.